This TCR beta chain was retrieved from a study of blood T cell repertoires in COVID-19. Study in general: From T cells, B-cell-depleted T cells, or PBMCs came the material, which was cDNA or gDNA.

Two consecutive negative NP/OP PCR tests, clearance, or resolved symptoms defined Cohort 3 recovery. Germline CDR1 SGHAT, CDR2 FQDESV (reference sequence). The V and J ends lost 5 bases and 2 bases, in that order; junction bases with no gene match: 6. The CDR3 spans 15 residues. Clones were read by immunoSEQ multiplex PCR, and TCRdb kept only the in-frame ones, dropping some. The sample records approximately 200,000 clones, about nine tenths being singletons. The receptor was isolated from a woman aged 25 to 39 who had recovered from COVID-19. The chain couples TRBV11-1 to TRBJ1-2, with TRBD1 identical over 9 bases. The material sequenced was PBMCs or T cells enriched from blood (not recorded which). CDR3 DNA sequence: TGTGCCAGCAGCCCCCGGACAGGGGTAAACTATGGCTACACCTTC. Amino acid sequence: CASSPRTGVNYGYTF.